This is a list of T cell receptor beta chains from one sample in a study of shared clonotypes between healthy human individuals. The repertoire was sequenced with immunoSEQ multiplex PCR; TCRdb's copy has only in-frame clones and lacks some. The data hold about 1.5 million clones, with roughly 98% observed a single time. Sequencing used naive CD4+ T cells sorted from blood. The receptors originated from a man in his thirties or forties in good health. Each CDR3 is given with its conserved first and last residue. The order of the fields is J gene, V gene, D gene, clone size, CDR3 DNA, CDR3 protein. The D gene is left open where the match is weak. Expanded clones are given a class, and other clones once, few, many or no size at all.

J: TRBJ2-7; V: TRBV27; D: .; size: .; DNA: TGTGCCAGCACCAGATCCTACGAGCAGTACTTC; CDR3: CASTRSYEQYF
J: TRBJ2-3; V: TRBV9; D: TRBD2; size: .; DNA: TGTGCCAGCAGCGTAGGGACTAGCCGTAGCACAGATACGCAGTATTTT; CDR3: CASSVGTSRSTDTQYF
J: TRBJ2-7; V: TRBV6-5; D: .; size: .; DNA: TGTGCCAGCAAACCCGATCCTATCCACGAGCAGTACTTC; CDR3: CASKPDPIHEQYF
J: TRBJ2-7; V: TRBV4-1; D: TRBD1; size: .; DNA: TGCGCCAGCAGCCGGTCTGGACAGGGAGTCTACGAGCAGTACTTC; CDR3: CASSRSGQGVYEQYF
J: TRBJ2-2; V: TRBV15; D: .; size: .; DNA: TGTGCCACCAGCAGAGATCTCAGGGGGGTAACCGGGGAGCTGTTTTTT; CDR3: CATSRDLRGVTGELFF
J: TRBJ2-7; V: TRBV5-1; D: .; size: .; DNA: TGCGCCAGCAGGAAGGGTATTGAGGGTAGGTCCTACGAGCAGTACTTC; CDR3: CASRKGIEGRSYEQYF
J: TRBJ2-1; V: TRBV15; D: .; size: once; DNA: TGTGCCACCAGCTCTCGAGTCTCCTACAATGAGCAGTTCTTC; CDR3: CATSSRVSYNEQFF
J: TRBJ2-4; V: TRBV7-3; D: .; size: .; DNA: TGTGCCAGCAGCTTATACGTCCACGCGGGCAGGCAGGCGGGAAACATTCAGTACTTC; CDR3: CASSLYVHAGRQAGNIQYF
J: TRBJ2-1; V: TRBV6-6; D: .; size: .; DNA: TGTGCCATCGCGTTAAGCTCCTACAATGAGCAGTTCTTC; CDR3: CAIALSSYNEQFF
J: TRBJ1-1; V: TRBV18; D: TRBD1; size: .; DNA: TGTGCCAGCTCACCGACAGGGGCCTTGAACACTGAAGCTTTCTTT; CDR3: CASSPTGALNTEAFF
J: TRBJ1-1; V: TRBV7-4; D: .; size: .; DNA: TGTGCCAGCAGCTACCACAGGGATTTTGAAGCTTTCTTT; CDR3: CASSYHRDFEAFF
J: TRBJ2-5; V: TRBV5-1; D: TRBD1; size: .; DNA: TGCGCCAGCAAATACCGGGGACAGCTTCAAGAGACCCAGTACTTC; CDR3: CASKYRGQLQETQYF
J: TRBJ1-4; V: TRBV7-3; D: .; size: .; DNA: TGTGCCAGCAGCCCGAGAGGGGGACTGAATGAAAAACTGTTTTTT; CDR3: CASSPRGGLNEKLFF
J: TRBJ2-7; V: TRBV28; D: .; size: .; DNA: TGTGCCAGCAGTCCTCTGGCTCAACAGCAGTACTTC; CDR3: CASSPLAQQQYF
J: TRBJ1-5; V: TRBV27; D: .; size: .; DNA: TGTGCCAGCAGTTTACCCGGGATGAGCAATCAGCCCCAGCATTTT; CDR3: CASSLPGMSNQPQHF
J: TRBJ1-2; V: TRBV23-1; D: TRBD1; size: .; DNA: TGCGCCAGCTGCACCCACCGGGACAGGGTGAGTGGCTACACCTTC; CDR3: CASCTHRDRVSGYTF
J: TRBJ2-5; V: TRBV5-1; D: .; size: .; DNA: TGCGCCAGCAGCAGCCAGGACACCAACCAAGAGACCCAGTACTTC; CDR3: CASSSQDTNQETQYF
J: TRBJ2-6; V: TRBV19; D: .; size: .; DNA: TGTGCCAGTAACCAGGGGATCGTGGGGGCCAACGTCCTGACTTTC; CDR3: CASNQGIVGANVLTF
J: TRBJ2-1; V: TRBV11-2; D: TRBD2; size: .; DNA: TGTGCCAGCAGCCACTCGGGACTAGCGGGAGGTCGTAGGAATGAGCAGTTCTTC; CDR3: CASSHSGLAGGRRNEQFF
J: TRBJ2-7; V: TRBV7-9; D: .; size: .; DNA: TGTGCCAGCAGCTTAATGGGAATGACAGCCCACGAGCAGTACTTC; CDR3: CASSLMGMTAHEQYF
J: TRBJ2-5; V: TRBV12-5; D: TRBD1; size: .; DNA: TGTGCTAGTGCTATGGGGGACAGGGGAAGTTGGGAGACCCAGTACTTC; CDR3: CASAMGDRGSWETQYF
J: TRBJ1-4; V: TRBV5-1; D: TRBD1; size: .; DNA: TGCGCCAGCAGCGAGGGACAGACTAATGAAAAACTGTTTTTT; CDR3: CASSEGQTNEKLFF
J: TRBJ1-5; V: TRBV6-5; D: TRBD1; size: .; DNA: TGTGCCAGCAGTCACGACAGGGCTAGCAATCAGCCCCAGCATTTT; CDR3: CASSHDRASNQPQHF
J: TRBJ2-1; V: TRBV14; D: TRBD2; size: .; DNA: TGTGCCAGCAGCCCTCGACCAACTAGCGGGTGGTACAATGAGCAGTTCTTC; CDR3: CASSPRPTSGWYNEQFF
J: TRBJ1-1; V: TRBV28; D: .; size: .; DNA: TGTGCCAGCAGTGACGGACAGAAGAACACTGAAGCTTTCTTT; CDR3: CASSDGQKNTEAFF
J: TRBJ2-7; V: TRBV29-1; D: TRBD2; size: .; DNA: TGCAGCGCCTTCGGTAGCGGGAGAGCAGAGTCCTACGAGCAGTACTTC; CDR3: CSAFGSGRAESYEQYF
J: TRBJ2-1; V: TRBV5-1; D: TRBD1; size: .; DNA: TGCGCCAGCAGCTTGGGCCTTAGGCGGACAGGGATTTTCTACAATGAGCAGTTCTTC; CDR3: CASSLGLRRTGIFYNEQFF
J: TRBJ1-3; V: TRBV18; D: .; size: .; DNA: TGTGCCAGCTCACCACCGTCAGGCTCTGGAAACACCATATATTTT; CDR3: CASSPPSGSGNTIYF
J: TRBJ2-1; V: TRBV28; D: TRBD2; size: .; DNA: TGTGCCAGCAGCGGGTTAGCGGGCTCCTACAATGAGCAGTTCTTC; CDR3: CASSGLAGSYNEQFF
J: TRBJ2-6; V: TRBV2; D: .; size: .; DNA: TGTGCCAGCAGGAGAGGGGTCAGCTCTGGGGCCAACGTCCTGACTTTC; CDR3: CASRRGVSSGANVLTF
J: TRBJ1-4; V: TRBV10-3; D: TRBD1; size: .; DNA: TGTGCCATCAGTCACACAGGGGGCAGTCAGGAAAAACTGTTTTTT; CDR3: CAISHTGGSQEKLFF
J: TRBJ2-7; V: TRBV5-4; D: .; size: .; DNA: TGTGCCAGCAGCTCACCCGGACTGCCTTCCTACGAGCAGTACTTC; CDR3: CASSSPGLPSYEQYF
J: TRBJ1-4; V: TRBV30; D: TRBD1; size: .; DNA: TGTGCCTGGAGTCGCACGGGACAGGGAAATGAAAAACTGTTTTTT; CDR3: CAWSRTGQGNEKLFF
J: TRBJ1-1; V: TRBV18; D: .; size: .; DNA: TGTGCCAGCTCACCGGGGACCTGGGGCACTGAAGCTTTCTTT; CDR3: CASSPGTWGTEAFF
J: TRBJ2-5; V: TRBV2; D: .; size: .; DNA: TGTGCCAGCAGTGATGGAAGGAGTCGAGAGACCCAGTACTTC; CDR3: CASSDGRSRETQYF
J: TRBJ1-1; V: TRBV27; D: .; size: .; DNA: TGTGCCAGCGGTCAAACACGGAACACTGAAGCTTTCTTT; CDR3: CASGQTRNTEAFF
J: TRBJ2-5; V: TRBV7-9; D: .; size: once; DNA: TGTGCCAGCAGCGTACACAGGGATCAAGAGACCCAGTACTTC; CDR3: CASSVHRDQETQYF
J: TRBJ2-7; V: TRBV7-8; D: .; size: once; DNA: TGTGCCAGCAGCCCCGCGTGGGCGACCGGGCTCTACGAGCAGTACTTC; CDR3: CASSPAWATGLYEQYF
J: TRBJ2-1; V: TRBV5-1; D: .; size: .; DNA: TGCGCCAGCAGCCCCTTCCCCCCTAGCGCTAGCTCCTACAATGAGCAGTTCTTC; CDR3: CASSPFPPSASSYNEQFF
J: TRBJ2-7; V: TRBV5-1; D: .; size: once; DNA: TGCGCCAGCAGCTCAAACACTGACTCCTACGAGCAGTACTTC; CDR3: CASSSNTDSYEQYF
J: TRBJ2-2; V: TRBV4-3; D: .; size: .; DNA: TGCGCCAGCAGCCTGAGGGTGGAAGGTCCCGGGGAGCTGTTTTTT; CDR3: CASSLRVEGPGELFF
J: TRBJ1-1; V: TRBV5-5; D: .; size: .; DNA: TGTGCCAGCAGCTTGGGGGGAATGAACACTGAAGCTTTCTTT; CDR3: CASSLGGMNTEAFF
J: TRBJ1-5; V: TRBV5-5; D: .; size: few; DNA: TGTGCCAGCAGCCTGGACATCCCCCAGCCCCAGCATTTT; CDR3: CASSLDIPQPQHF
J: TRBJ2-7; V: TRBV27; D: TRBD1; size: .; DNA: TGTGCCAGCAACAGGGGTCGGAGTCTGGCTTACGAGCAGTACTTC; CDR3: CASNRGRSLAYEQYF
J: TRBJ2-3; V: TRBV30; D: .; size: once; DNA: TGTGCCCGGAATACAGGGCCAGATACGCAGTATTTT; CDR3: CARNTGPDTQYF
J: TRBJ2-7; V: TRBV5-1; D: .; size: .; DNA: TGCGCCAGCAGCTTTATATCTAGATCCCACGAGCAGTACTTC; CDR3: CASSFISRSHEQYF
J: TRBJ2-7; V: TRBV18; D: .; size: .; DNA: TGTGCCAGCTCACCAACGGCGGGGGCAGGGAGCATCGAGCAGTACTTC; CDR3: CASSPTAGAGSIEQYF